The 3 T cell receptor delta chains reported below all come from one sample, sequenced in a study of gamma-delta chains in newborns, infants, children. TCRdb re-called clones from the reads via CATT. The sample records fewer than 5,000 delta-chain clones, under 0.7% being singletons. The sequencing input was blood. These receptors originate from a child who was a newborn, infant or young child, either healthy, febrile or measles-vaccinated (not recorded which).

With respect to this clone: The protein in TCRdb stems from a much larger clone and differs at residue 10 from this DNA's translation, likely a read error; here the protein is translated from the DNA. The CDR3 DNA reads as TGTGCCTGTGACTTCATACTGGGGAGCCCCTGGGACACCCGACAGATGTTTTTC. Translation: CACDFILGSPWDTRQMFF. The chain employs TRDV2 and TRDJ3; 7 bases match TRDD3. The junction had 9 bases not matched to a gene; V was cut back by 3 bases and J by 2 bases. The V gene's germline CDR1 is GEAIGNYY and CDR2 EKD. The CDR3 length is 18 residues.

This clone was recorded at least ten times. A far larger clone is one base from this, pointing to a likely read error. The chain uses TRDV2 and TRDJ3, with a weak D call TRDD3 (6 bases). The CDR3 sequence is 17 residues long. Germline V gene sequence: CDR1 GEAIGNYY, CDR2 EKD. The DNA of the CDR3 is TGTGCCTGTGACACCGTACTGGGCTCCTGGGACACCCGACGGATGTTTTTC. It is translated as CACDTVLGSWDTRRMFF.

The sample holds a few counts of this clone. V and J are TRDV2 and TRDJ3, with 11 positions matching TRDD3. V was pared by 3 bases and J by 3 bases, with 3 bases of the junction left unmatched. There are 17 residues in the CDR3. Germline CDR1 reads GEAIGNYY; CDR2 reads EKD. This chain's CDR3 is CACDWGIRDWDTRQMFF. The CDR3 DNA reads as TGTGCCTGTGACTGGGGGATACGCGACTGGGACACCCGACAGATGTTTTTC.